The next 20 T cell receptor beta chains were all read from a single sample in a study of cytomegalovirus exposure and HLA in healthy donors. The PCR had 60 Vbeta and 13 Jbeta primers. Here immunoSEQ multiplex PCR was the method, and the copy in TCRdb shows in-frame clones only, minus some. The sample has tens of thousands of clones, roughly 72% seen once. The sequencing input was PBMCs. These receptors were collected from a woman aged 50 to 60 in good health and CMV-seropositive.

The V gene is TRBV7-6, the J gene TRBJ2-7; D call uncertain. CDR3 length: 16 amino acids. V gave up 0 bases and J gave up 5 bases, with 17 bases separating them. Germline CDR1 reads SGHVS; CDR2 reads FNYEAQ. The CDR3 bases are TGTGCCAGCAGCTTAGCGACGGCGGCACGGATGGACGAGCAGTACTTC. Residues: CASSLATAARMDEQYF.

The chain uses TRBV11-2 and TRBJ2-7; 7 bases agree with TRBD1. V lost 5 bases and J lost 0; bases outside the gene matches: 7. The CDR3 runs 15 residues. CDR1 is SGHAT, CDR2 FQNNGV, per germline. The CDR3 protein is CASSRQGGPSYEQYF. DNA for the CDR3: TGTGCCAGCAGCAGACAGGGTGGCCCCTCCTACGAGCAGTACTTC.

The chain recombines TRBV9 with TRBJ2-3, with 7 bases aligning to TRBD2. V trimming: 4 bases; J trimming: 4 bases; junction bases outside the gene matches: 6. The CDR3 covers 14 residues. Germline V gene sequence: CDR1 SGDLS, CDR2 YYNGEE. In nucleotides, the CDR3 is TGTGCCAGCAGCCTCAGCGGGATCTCAGATACGCAGTATTTT. Translating gives CASSLSGISDTQYF.

The chain is built from TRBV28 and TRBJ2-3, with 14 positions matching TRBD2. Germline CDR1 reads MDHEN; CDR2 reads SYDVKM. V shed 5 bases and J 3 bases; nucleotides not matched to a gene: 7. The CDR3 is 17 amino acids. CDR3 sequence reads: CASSPRTSGGFTDTQYF. DNA of the CDR3: TGTGCCAGCAGTCCTAGGACTAGCGGGGGGTTTACAGATACGCAGTATTTT.

The gene calls are TRBV2 and TRBJ2-3; 13 bases map to TRBD2. Germline V gene sequence: CDR1 SNHLY, CDR2 FYNNEI. V shed 6 bases, J shed 1 base, and the junction held 1 base outside the gene matches. This CDR3 has 15 amino acids. Written as DNA, the CDR3 is TGTGCCAGCAGAGGACTAGCGGGGGGCACAGATACGCAGTATTTT. Its translation: CASRGLAGGTDTQYF.

This chain joins TRBV27 and TRBJ2-1; TRBD2 matches at 14 bases. J gave up 4 bases and V 1 base, and 0 bases lay outside the gene matches. CDR3 length: 16 amino acids. The germline V gene has CDR1 MNHEY and CDR2 SMNVEV (reference sequence). CDR3 DNA: TGTGCCAGCAGTTTATGGACTAGCGGGGGGTACAATGAGCAGTTCTTC. Encoded protein: CASSLWTSGGYNEQFF.

The V call is TRBV6-1, the J call TRBJ2-1, with 11 bases identical to TRBD2. Per the germline V gene, CDR1 is MNHNS and CDR2 is SASEGT. Trimming took 6 bases from V and 6 from J; bases not matched to a gene: 4. CDR3 length: 14 amino acids. The CDR3 protein is CASRGTSGSNEQFF. The CDR3 nucleotides read TGTGCCAGCAGGGGGACTAGCGGCTCCAATGAGCAGTTCTTC.

V gene TRBV6-5 combines with J gene TRBJ1-6; D not certain. This CDR3 has 13 residues. V lost 4 bases to trimming and J lost 8 bases, with 9 bases between them. Germline CDR1 MNHEY, CDR2 SVGAGI. CDR3 region: CASSLRYDSPLHF. The CDR3 DNA follows: TGTGCCAGCAGTTTACGGTATGATTCACCCCTCCACTTT.

This clone has just a few counts. The V and J genes are TRBV9 and TRBJ2-2; TRBD2 aligns across 12 bases. V lost 3 bases to trimming and J lost 3 bases; unmatched junction nucleotides: 3. The CDR3 loop spans 16 amino acids. CDR1 SGDLS and CDR2 YYNGEE come from the germline V gene. The CDR3 DNA follows: TGTGCCAGCAGCGGCGGACTAGCGGGATACACCGGGGAGCTGTTTTTT. It codes for CASSGGLAGYTGELFF.

This chain uses TRBV28 with TRBJ2-2; 10 bases map to TRBD1. CDR3 length equals 17 residues. Germline V gene lookup returns CDR1 MDHEN and CDR2 SYDVKM. With V trimmed by 7 bases and J by 5 bases, 13 bases remained unmatched. The CDR3 DNA reads TGTGCCAGCAAGACGGGACAGGGGATGCGGGGTACCGGGGAGCTGTTTTTT. Translation: CASKTGQGMRGTGELFF.

This clone came up once. The CDR3 region has the DNA TGTGCCAGCAGCGTAGGAGCAGGACAGGGGGCGCCCAATGAGCAGTTCTTC. Translation: CASSVGAGQGAPNEQFF. V and J are TRBV9 and TRBJ2-1; 11 nucleotides align to TRBD1. The CDR3 contains 17 residues. Germline values: CDR1 SGDLS, CDR2 YYNGEE. The V segment lost 0 bases and the J segment 6 bases; nucleotides outside the gene matches: 8.

Remarks on this clone: A read error is likely, as this CDR3 ends without the conserved phenylalanine or tryptophan. The chain joins TRBV15 to TRBJ1-4; the match to TRBD1 covers 7 bases. The CDR3 covers 14 residues. The germline CDR1 and CDR2 sequences are LNHNV and YYDKDF (reference sequence). Germline trimming cut 2 bases from V and 9 bases from J; bases unmatched to any gene: 6. The CDR3 sequence is CATSRPTGEKKLFV. The CDR3 DNA is TGTGCCACCAGCAGACCTACAGGGGAGAAAAAACTGTTTGTT.

V is TRBV7-9 and J is TRBJ2-5; possible D gene TRBD2, 7 bases. The CDR3 is 12 amino acids. CDR1 SEHNR and CDR2 FQNEAQ come from the germline V gene (reference sequence). Trimming left V 6 bases short and J 5 bases short, with 10 bases between. The CDR3 reads CASSGRGETQYF. The CDR3 region has the DNA TGTGCCAGCAGTGGGAGGGGGGAGACCCAGTACTTC.

The CDR3, as DNA: TGTGCCAGCAGCCCGACCGGGACAGGGCACTACGAGCAGTACTTC. It translates to CASSPTGTGHYEQYF. This sequence joins TRBV28 and TRBJ2-7, with 9 positions matching TRBD1. The trim removed 6 bases at V and 3 bases at J, leaving 9 bases unmatched. CDR1 and CDR2 from the germline V gene are MDHEN and SYDVKM. The CDR3 has 15 residues.

CDR3 amino acids: CASSVMTGAEAFF. The DNA for the CDR3 is TGTGCCAGCAGCGTGATGACAGGGGCTGAAGCTTTCTTT. The J gene is TRBJ1-1, the V gene TRBV9; 8 nucleotides agree with TRBD1. The CDR3 totals 13 residues. CDR1 SGDLS and CDR2 YYNGEE come from the germline V gene. V lost 2 bases to trimming and J lost 6 bases; unmatched junction nucleotides: 3.

The V call is TRBV7-7, the J call TRBJ2-5; D is perhaps TRBD2 (5 bases). V lost 3 bases and J 5 bases, leaving 13 bases between the germline ends. Germline V gives CDR1 SSHAT, CDR2 FNYEAQ (reference sequence). The CDR3 covers 14 residues. CDR3 nucleotide sequence: TGTGCCAGCAGCTTTTCCGGGGTTGGGGAGACCCAGTACTTC. Protein product: CASSFSGVGETQYF.

The chain employs TRBV19 and TRBJ1-5; 8 positions match TRBD1. V trimming: 5 bases; J trimming: 3 bases; junction bases outside the gene matches: 6. There are 15 residues in the CDR3. The germline CDR1 and CDR2 sequences are LNHDA and SQIVND (reference sequence). CDR3 sequence reads: CASSPWTGSNQPQHF. In nucleotides, the CDR3 is TGTGCCAGTAGTCCCTGGACAGGGTCCAATCAGCCCCAGCATTTT.

As concerns this clone: Sequence at one end of the junction differs from germline and may be a read error. V gene TRBV6-6 combines with J gene TRBJ1-2, with TRBD1 matching over 7 bases. Germline V gives CDR1 MNHNY, CDR2 SVGAGI (reference sequence). The CDR3 loop spans 13 amino acids. The CDR3 reads CASRSGGRMELSF. The CDR3 coding sequence is TGTGCCAGCAGGTCAGGGGGAAGGATGGAGCTCTCCTTC.

The V call is TRBV28, the J call TRBJ2-7; maybe TRBD1 (6 bases). CDR1 and CDR2 (germline): MDHEN, SYDVKM. This CDR3 is built from 14 residues. Trimming cost V 5 bases and J 1 base, with 12 bases left between them. CDR3: CASSPGTGSYEQYF. CDR3 DNA: TGTGCCAGCAGTCCGGGTACAGGGTCCTACGAGCAGTACTTC.

About this clone itself: Other DNA sequences of this sample code for an identical CDR3. V gene TRBV6-5 combines with J gene TRBJ2-3; no clear D. Trimming removed 3 bases at V and 1 base at J, with 5 bases between. This CDR3 region has 13 residues. CDR1 and CDR2 from the germline V gene are MNHEY and SVGAGI. CDR3 nucleotides: TGTGCCAGCAGTTATCCGGGCACAGATACGCAGTATTTT. This encodes CASSYPGTDTQYF.